This T cell receptor beta chain stems from a study of shared clonotypes between healthy human individuals. Study overall: The study used three CD4 naive, three CD4 memory, two CD8 naive and one CD8 memory plate per donor. Study-level points and caveats: It was anticipated that sequencing depth would influence how many clonotypes donors shared.

The CDR3 has 16 residues. CDR1 is SGHVS and CDR2 is FQNEAQ in the germline V gene. Trimming removed 4 bases from V and 0 bases from J, with 14 bases in between. The genomic DNA of each subset was split evenly across several immunoSEQ plates. Repertoires were generated with immunoSEQ multiplex PCR, while TCRdb's copy carries only in-frame clones and drops some. The data hold about 660,000 clones, with under 80% observed a single time. With regard to this clone: Its target is unknown.

This clonotype originated in a woman aged 25 to 39 in good health. The sample taken for sequencing was memory CD4+ T cells sorted from blood. Subset denoted: CD45RA-negative fraction. The J gene is TRBJ2-3, the V gene TRBV7-8, with D tentatively TRBD2 (6 bases). The CDR3 sequence: CASSSTGLTSTDTQYF. DNA of the CDR3: TGTGCCAGCAGCTCCACAGGACTAACTAGCACAGATACGCAGTATTTT.